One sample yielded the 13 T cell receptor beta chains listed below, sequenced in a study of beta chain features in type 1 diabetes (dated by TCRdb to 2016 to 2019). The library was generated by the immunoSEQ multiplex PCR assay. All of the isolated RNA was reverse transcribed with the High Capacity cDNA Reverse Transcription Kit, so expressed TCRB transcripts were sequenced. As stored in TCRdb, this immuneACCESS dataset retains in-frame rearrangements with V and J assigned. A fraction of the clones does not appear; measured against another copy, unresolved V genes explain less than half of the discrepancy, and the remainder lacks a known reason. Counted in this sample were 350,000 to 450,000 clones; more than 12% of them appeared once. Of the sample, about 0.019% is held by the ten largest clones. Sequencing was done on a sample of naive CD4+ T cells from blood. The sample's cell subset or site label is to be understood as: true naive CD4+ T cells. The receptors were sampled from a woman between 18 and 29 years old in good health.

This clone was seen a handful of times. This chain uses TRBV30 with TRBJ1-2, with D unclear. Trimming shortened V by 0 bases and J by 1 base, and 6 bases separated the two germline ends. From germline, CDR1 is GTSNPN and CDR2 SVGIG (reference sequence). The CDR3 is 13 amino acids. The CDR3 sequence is CAWSVSVNYGYTF. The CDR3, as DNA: TGTGCCTGGAGTGTGTCTGTTAACTATGGCTACACCTTC.

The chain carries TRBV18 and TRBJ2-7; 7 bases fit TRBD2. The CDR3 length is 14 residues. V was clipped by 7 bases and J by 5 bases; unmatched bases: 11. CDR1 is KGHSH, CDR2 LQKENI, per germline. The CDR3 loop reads CASFWGGASHEQYF. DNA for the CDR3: TGTGCCAGCTTCTGGGGGGGAGCGAGCCACGAGCAGTACTTC.

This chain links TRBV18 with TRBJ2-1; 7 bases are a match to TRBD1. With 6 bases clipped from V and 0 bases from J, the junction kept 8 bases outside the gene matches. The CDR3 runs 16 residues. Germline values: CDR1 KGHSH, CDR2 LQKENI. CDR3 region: CASSPLTGSSYNEQFF. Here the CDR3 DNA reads TGTGCCAGCTCTCCCTTGACAGGGAGCTCCTACAATGAGCAGTTCTTC.

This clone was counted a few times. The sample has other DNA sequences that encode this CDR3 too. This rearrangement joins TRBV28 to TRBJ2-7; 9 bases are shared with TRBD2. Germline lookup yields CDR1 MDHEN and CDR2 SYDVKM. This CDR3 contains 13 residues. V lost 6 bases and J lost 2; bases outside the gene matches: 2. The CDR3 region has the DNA TGTGCCAGCAGAGCGGGAGGCCCCTACGAGCAGTACTTC. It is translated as CASRAGGPYEQYF.

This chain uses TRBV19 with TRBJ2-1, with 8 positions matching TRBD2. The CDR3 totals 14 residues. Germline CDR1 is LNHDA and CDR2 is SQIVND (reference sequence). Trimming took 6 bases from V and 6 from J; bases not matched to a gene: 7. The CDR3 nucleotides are TGTGCCAGTAGCGGGAGGGCCTTTCCCAATGAGCAGTTCTTC. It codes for CASSGRAFPNEQFF.

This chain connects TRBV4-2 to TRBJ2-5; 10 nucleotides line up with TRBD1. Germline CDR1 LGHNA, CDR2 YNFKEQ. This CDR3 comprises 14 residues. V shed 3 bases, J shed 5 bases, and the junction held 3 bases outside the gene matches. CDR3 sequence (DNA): TGTGCCAGCAGCCAGGGACAGGGGAGGGAGACCCAGTACTTC. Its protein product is CASSQGQGRETQYF.

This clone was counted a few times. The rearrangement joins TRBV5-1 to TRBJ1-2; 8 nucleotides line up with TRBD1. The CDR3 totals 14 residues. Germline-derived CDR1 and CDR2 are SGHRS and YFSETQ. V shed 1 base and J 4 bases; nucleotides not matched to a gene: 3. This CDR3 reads CASSLTTGGYGYTF. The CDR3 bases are TGCGCCAGCAGCTTGACTACAGGGGGCTATGGCTACACCTTC.

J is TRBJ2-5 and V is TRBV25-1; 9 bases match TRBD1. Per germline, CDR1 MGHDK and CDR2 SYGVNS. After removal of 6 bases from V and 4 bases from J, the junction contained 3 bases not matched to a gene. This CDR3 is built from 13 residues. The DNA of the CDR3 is TGTGCCAGCAGCGGACAGGGGAGAGAGACCCAGTACTTC. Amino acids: CASSGQGRETQYF. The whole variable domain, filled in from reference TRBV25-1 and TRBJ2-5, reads EADIYQTPRYLVIGTGKKITLECSQTMGHDKMYWYQQDPGMELHLIHYSYGVNSTEKGDLSSESTVSRIRTEHFPLTLESARPSHTSQYLCASSGQGRETQYFGPGTRLLVL.

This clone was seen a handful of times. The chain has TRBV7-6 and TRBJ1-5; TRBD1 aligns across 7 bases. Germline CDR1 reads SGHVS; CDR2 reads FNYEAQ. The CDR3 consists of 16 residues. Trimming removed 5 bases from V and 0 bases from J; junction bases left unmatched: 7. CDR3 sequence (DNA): TGTGCCAGCAGCGGGGGGTACAGGGGTAGCAATCAGCCCCAGCATTTT. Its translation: CASSGGYRGSNQPQHF.

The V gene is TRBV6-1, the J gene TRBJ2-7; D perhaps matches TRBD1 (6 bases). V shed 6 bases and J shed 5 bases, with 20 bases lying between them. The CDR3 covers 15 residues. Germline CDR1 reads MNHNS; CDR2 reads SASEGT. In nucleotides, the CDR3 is TGTGCCAGCAGGTCGGATTTAGGGGGTACTGACGAGCAGTACTTC. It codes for CASRSDLGGTDEQYF.

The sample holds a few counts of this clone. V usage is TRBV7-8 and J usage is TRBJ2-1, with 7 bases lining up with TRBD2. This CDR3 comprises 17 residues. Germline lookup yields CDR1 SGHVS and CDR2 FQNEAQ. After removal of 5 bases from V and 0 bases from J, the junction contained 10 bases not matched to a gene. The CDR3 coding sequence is TGTGCCAGCAGCCGAAGCAGCGGGACTAACTCCTACAATGAGCAGTTCTTC. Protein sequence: CASSRSSGTNSYNEQFF.

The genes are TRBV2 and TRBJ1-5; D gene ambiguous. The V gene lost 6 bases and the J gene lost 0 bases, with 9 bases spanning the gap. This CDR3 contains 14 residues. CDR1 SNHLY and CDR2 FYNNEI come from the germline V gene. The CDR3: CASREPVSNQPQHF. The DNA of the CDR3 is TGTGCCAGCAGAGAGCCTGTTAGCAATCAGCCCCAGCATTTT.

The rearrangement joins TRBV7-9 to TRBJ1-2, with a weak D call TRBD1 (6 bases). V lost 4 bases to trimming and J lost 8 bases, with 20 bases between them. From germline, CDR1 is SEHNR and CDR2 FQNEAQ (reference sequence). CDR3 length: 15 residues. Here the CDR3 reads CASSSLPATGQGYTF. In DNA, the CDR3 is TGTGCCAGCAGCTCCTTACCAGCGACAGGCCAGGGCTACACCTTC.